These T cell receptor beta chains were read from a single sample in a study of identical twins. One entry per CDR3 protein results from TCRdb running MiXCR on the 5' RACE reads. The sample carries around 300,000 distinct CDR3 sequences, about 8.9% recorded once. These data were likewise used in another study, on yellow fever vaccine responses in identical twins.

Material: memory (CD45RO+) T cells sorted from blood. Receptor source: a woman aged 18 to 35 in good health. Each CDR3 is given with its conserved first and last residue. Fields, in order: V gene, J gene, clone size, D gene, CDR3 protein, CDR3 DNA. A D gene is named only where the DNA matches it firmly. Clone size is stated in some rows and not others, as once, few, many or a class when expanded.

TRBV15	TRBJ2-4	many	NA	CATSRDDREDKNIQYF	TGTGCCACCAGCAGAGATGACAGGGAGGACAAAAACATTCAGTACTTC
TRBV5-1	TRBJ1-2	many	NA	CASSKSGDSYGYTF	TGCGCCAGCAGCAAGTCGGGGGACTCTTATGGCTACACCTTC
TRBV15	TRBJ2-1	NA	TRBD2	CATSRDPSGGTYNEQFF	TGTGCCACCAGCAGAGATCCGAGCGGGGGGACCTACAATGAGCAGTTCTTC
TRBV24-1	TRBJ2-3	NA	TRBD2	CATSPGTRDTQYF	TGTGCCACCAGTCCTGGGACTAGAGATACGCAGTATTTT
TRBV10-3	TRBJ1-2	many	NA	CAISESAGNYGYTF	TGTGCCATCAGTGAGTCTGCCGGCAACTATGGCTACACCTTC
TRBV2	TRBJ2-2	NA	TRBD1	CASRRDRGGTGELFF	TGTGCCAGCAGGAGGGACAGGGGGGGGACCGGGGAGCTGTTTTTT
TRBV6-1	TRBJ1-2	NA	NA	CASRGDTWGSYGYTF	TGTGCCAGCAGGGGAGATACGTGGGGTAGCTATGGCTACACCTTC
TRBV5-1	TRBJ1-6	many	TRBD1	CASSLSGGNSPLHF	TGCGCCAGCAGCTTGTCAGGGGGCAATTCACCCCTCCACTTT
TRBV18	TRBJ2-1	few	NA	CASSPRDLNNEQFF	TGTGCCAGCTCACCCCGCGACCTTAACAATGAGCAGTTCTTC
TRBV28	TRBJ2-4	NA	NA	CASGGWRDKKNIQYF	TGTGCCAGCGGTGGTTGGAGGGACAAGAAAAACATTCAGTACTTC